The next 8 T cell receptor beta chains were all read from a single sample in a study of T cell responses to AZD1222 COVID-19 vaccine. Sequenced by immunoSEQ multiplex PCR; TCRdb stores in-frame clones only, minus some. The sample holds some 70,000 clones, under 90% seen once. The sequenced sample was peripheral blood, obtained 28 days after the second AZD1222 dose. The receptors were gathered from an adult who received the AZD1222 COVID-19 vaccine.

This chain connects TRBV7-9 to TRBJ1-4; D unresolved. Looked up from germline, CDR1 is SEHNR and CDR2 is FQNEAQ (reference sequence). V was trimmed by 5 bases and J by 3 bases, leaving 19 bases between them. The CDR3 consists of 17 residues. DNA of the CDR3: TGTGCCAGCAGCCCATATTCTAACTTAGGAGCTAATGAAAAACTGTTTTTT. Translation: CASSPYSNLGANEKLFF.

The chain combines TRBV2 with TRBJ1-4, with D uncertain. Deletions cut 8 bases from V and 0 bases from J, with 10 bases between. The CDR3 sequence is 14 residues long. Looked up from germline, CDR1 is SNHLY and CDR2 is FYNNEI. The CDR3 sequence is CASAMTATNEKLFF. CDR3 bases: TGTGCCAGCGCGATGACCGCAACTAATGAAAAACTGTTTTTT.

This chain connects TRBV11-2 to TRBJ2-7; D is perhaps TRBD2 (6 bases). V gave up 1 base and J gave up 5 bases, with 12 bases separating them. CDR3 length: 14 residues. Germline V gene data show CDR1 as SGHAT and CDR2 as FQNNGV. This CDR3 reads CASSLVEGLHEQYF. As DNA, the CDR3 is TGTGCCAGCAGCTTAGTCGAGGGACTCCACGAGCAGTACTTC.

This clone occurred a few times. J is TRBJ2-1 and V is TRBV3-1 (or the pseudogene TRBV3-2); D possibly corresponds to TRBD1 (6 bases). Trimming cost V 4 bases and J 9 bases, with 25 bases left between them. Germline V lookup: CDR1 LGHDT, CDR2 YNNKEL (reference sequence). The CDR3 extends over 17 amino acids. The CDR3 here is CASSLKQGSIVWTEQFF. CDR3 in DNA: TGTGCCAGCAGCCTCAAACAGGGAAGTATTGTTTGGACTGAGCAGTTCTTC.

In this sample, this clone turned up once. This chain uses TRBV2 with TRBJ1-6, with a weak D call TRBD1 (5 bases). The CDR3 length is 15 residues. V gave up 3 bases and J gave up 7 bases, with 13 bases separating them. The germline CDR1 and CDR2 sequences are SNHLY and FYNNEI. This chain's CDR3 is CASSDVYGANSPLHF. CDR3 sequence (DNA): TGTGCCAGCAGTGATGTTTACGGGGCGAATTCACCCCTCCACTTT. The complete variable domain, with remaining parts taken from reference TRBV2 and TRBJ1-6, reads EPEVTQTPSHQVTQMGQEVILRCVPISNHLYFYWYRQILGQKVEFLVSFYNNEISEKSEIFDDQFSVERPDGSNFTLKIRSTKLEDSAMYFCASSDVYGANSPLHFGNGTRLTVT.

This rearrangement joins TRBV18 to TRBJ2-7, with D unresolved. V was clipped by 0 bases and J by 5 bases, with 8 bases between them. This CDR3 has 13 amino acids. The V gene's germline CDR1 is KGHSH and CDR2 LQKENI. In DNA, the CDR3 is TGTGCCAGCTCACCACCGACACAAAACGAGCAGTACTTC. Translated: CASSPPTQNEQYF.

The chain links TRBV25-1 to TRBJ1-1; perhaps TRBD1 as D (5 bases). From germline, CDR1 is MGHDK and CDR2 SYGVNS. The V and J ends lost 2 bases and 0 bases respectively, with 19 bases between them. The CDR3 length is 18 residues. The CDR3 DNA sequence: TGTGCCAGCAGTGAAGGGACCAGAAATGGAAGATTGAACACTGAAGCTTTCTTT. This codes for CASSEGTRNGRLNTEAFF. Looking up the rest from reference TRBV25-1 and TRBJ1-1 gives the full variable domain: EADIYQTPRYLVIGTGKKITLECSQTMGHDKMYWYQQDPGMELHLIHYSYGVNSTEKGDLSSESTVSRIRTEHFPLTLESARPSHTSQYLCASSEGTRNGRLNTEAFFGQGTRLTVV.

The table lists this clone with a count of one. The gene calls are TRBV18 and TRBJ1-1, with 11 nucleotides matching TRBD1. CDR1 is KGHSH, CDR2 LQKENI, per germline. J lost 4 bases, V lost 3 bases, and 1 base had no gene match. This CDR3 contains 14 residues. CDR3 region: CASSPGQGATEAFF. CDR3 in DNA: TGTGCCAGCTCACCCGGACAGGGGGCCACTGAAGCTTTCTTT. The variable domain in full, completed from reference TRBV18 and TRBJ1-1, reads NAGVMQNPRHLVRRRGQEARLRCSPMKGHSHVYWYRQLPEEGLKFMVYLQKENIIDESGMPKERFSAEFPKEGPSILRIQQVVRGDSAAYFCASSPGQGATEAFFGQGTRLTVV.